The 4 T cell receptor beta chains given below trace back to one sample, sequenced in a study of graft-versus-host responses after intestinal transplantation. TCRdb keeps only in-frame clones here, not all; method: immunoSEQ multiplex PCR. This table has roughly 120,000 clones, roughly 91% appearing once. These receptors' targets are unknown. Here the sequenced sample was unstimulated CD4+ T cells sorted from spleen or lymph node cells, taken before intestinal transplant. All receptors derive from a human donor who received an intestinal transplant.

The chain couples TRBV6-5 to TRBJ2-1, with 13 bases matching TRBD2. CDR3 size: 16 residues. Germline loops: CDR1 MNHEY, CDR2 SVGAGI. V lost 3 bases to trimming and J lost 7 bases; unmatched junction nucleotides: 6. CDR3 protein: CASSYSGLAGRNEQFF. In nucleotides, the CDR3 is TGTGCCAGCAGTTATTCGGGACTAGCGGGACGGAATGAGCAGTTCTTC.

The chain uses TRBV7-8 and TRBJ2-6; D unresolved. The CDR3 is 16 residues long. V lost 5 bases, J lost 0 bases, and 11 bases lay in between. Germline lookup yields CDR1 SGHVS and CDR2 FQNEAQ. The CDR3 DNA sequence: TGTGCCAGCAGCCCTCTGCGGAGCTCTGGGGCCAACGTCCTGACTTTC. As protein: CASSPLRSSGANVLTF.

The V call is TRBV5-5, the J call TRBJ2-6, with 7 bases that match TRBD1. The ends lost 0 bases at V and 3 bases at J; junction bases unmatched: 3. CDR1 and CDR2 (germline): SGHKS, YYEKEE (reference sequence). This CDR3 is built from 16 residues. The CDR3 sequence: CASSLEGGGGANVLTF. CDR3 coding DNA: TGTGCCAGCAGCTTGGAAGGGGGCGGTGGGGCCAACGTCCTGACTTTC.

The chain combines TRBV18 with TRBJ1-5, with 7 positions matching TRBD1. V gave up 1 base and J gave up 5 bases; unmatched junction bases: 5. Per germline, CDR1 KGHSH and CDR2 LQKENI. The CDR3 contains 15 residues. CDR3 in amino acids: CASSPLSRGHQPQHF. In DNA, the CDR3 is TGTGCCAGCTCACCACTTAGTAGGGGGCATCAGCCCCAGCATTTT.